Listed below are T cell receptor beta chains from one sample, sequenced in a study of T cell responses to AZD1222 COVID-19 vaccine. Produced via immunoSEQ multiplex PCR; TCRdb's table is partial and in-frame only. The repertoire holds roughly 140,000 clones, with about 93% as singletons. This material consisted of peripheral blood, taken on day 0 of AZD1222 vaccination. Source of these receptors: an adult in good health. Both conserved end residues are part of each CDR3. Each record gives: V gene, clone size, J gene, D gene, CDR3 protein, CDR3 DNA. D genes are given only for firm matches. Not every row has a clone size; where given, it reads once, few, many or a size class.

V gene: TRBV7-8
clone size: NA
J gene: TRBJ2-7
D gene: TRBD2
CDR3 protein: CASSLVSSGGYEQYF
CDR3 DNA: TGTGCCAGCAGCTTAGTTTCTAGCGGGGGCTACGAGCAGTACTTC

V gene: TRBV6-5
clone size: NA
J gene: TRBJ2-1
D gene: TRBD1
CDR3 protein: CASSYSTTGLYNEQFF
CDR3 DNA: TGTGCCAGCAGTTACTCGACGACAGGGCTTTACAATGAGCAGTTCTTC

V gene: TRBV7-2
clone size: once
J gene: TRBJ2-7
D gene: TRBD2
CDR3 protein: CASSLGLAGALLYEQYF
CDR3 DNA: TGTGCCAGCAGCTTGGGGCTAGCGGGAGCGTTACTATACGAGCAGTACTTC

V gene: TRBV5-4
clone size: NA
J gene: TRBJ2-5
D gene: TRBD1
CDR3 protein: CASSLGGQAGMETQYF
CDR3 DNA: TGTGCCAGCAGCTTGGGAGGACAGGCAGGGATGGAGACCCAGTACTTC

V gene: TRBV5-1
clone size: NA
J gene: TRBJ1-1
D gene: NA
CDR3 protein: CASSLVGGLNTEAFF
CDR3 DNA: TGCGCCAGCAGCTTGGTCGGAGGGTTGAACACTGAAGCTTTCTTT

V gene: TRBV5-6
clone size: once
J gene: TRBJ2-3
D gene: TRBD1
CDR3 protein: CASSTGVLGGTQYF
CDR3 DNA: TGTGCCAGCAGCACAGGGGTGTTGGGTGGTACGCAGTATTTT

V gene: TRBV15
clone size: NA
J gene: TRBJ2-7
D gene: NA
CDR3 protein: CATSRDNYEQYF
CDR3 DNA: TGTGCCACCAGCAGAGACAATTACGAGCAGTACTTC

V gene: TRBV25-1
clone size: few
J gene: TRBJ2-7
D gene: NA
CDR3 protein: CASSEGFEQYF
CDR3 DNA: TGTGCCAGCAGCGAGGGTTTCGAGCAGTACTTC

V gene: TRBV5-1
clone size: NA
J gene: TRBJ2-2
D gene: TRBD1
CDR3 protein: CASSLKWQGDFTSGELFF
CDR3 DNA: TGCGCCAGCAGCTTGAAGTGGCAGGGGGATTTTACTTCCGGGGAGCTGTTTTTT

V gene: TRBV6-2/TRBV6-3
clone size: few
J gene: TRBJ1-2
D gene: TRBD1
CDR3 protein: CASSPAWDRDFYGYTF
CDR3 DNA: TGTGCCAGCAGCCCCGCGTGGGACAGGGACTTCTATGGCTACACCTTC

V gene: TRBV7-6
clone size: NA
J gene: TRBJ2-1
D gene: NA
CDR3 protein: CASVPTGNSYNEQFF
CDR3 DNA: TGTGCCAGCGTCCCCACAGGGAACTCCTACAATGAGCAGTTCTTC

V gene: TRBV6-4
clone size: NA
J gene: TRBJ1-2
D gene: NA
CDR3 protein: CANLYGYTF
CDR3 DNA: TGTGCCAATCTCTATGGCTACACCTTC

V gene: TRBV7-2
clone size: NA
J gene: TRBJ1-2
D gene: NA
CDR3 protein: CASSPGTQPDGYTF
CDR3 DNA: TGTGCCAGCAGCCCAGGGACACAGCCCGATGGCTACACCTTC

V gene: TRBV5-1
clone size: NA
J gene: TRBJ2-1
D gene: NA
CDR3 protein: CASSLRGVNEQFF
CDR3 DNA: TGCGCCAGCAGCTTGAGGGGTGTGAATGAGCAGTTCTTC

V gene: TRBV29-1
clone size: once
J gene: TRBJ2-1
D gene: TRBD2
CDR3 protein: CSLAGEAYNEQFF
CDR3 DNA: TGCAGCCTAGCGGGAGAGGCCTACAATGAGCAGTTCTTC

V gene: TRBV7-9
clone size: NA
J gene: TRBJ2-7
D gene: TRBD1
CDR3 protein: CASSPLSGTGVEQYF
CDR3 DNA: TGTGCCAGCAGCCCCCTCAGCGGGACAGGGGTCGAGCAGTACTTC

V gene: TRBV7-2
clone size: NA
J gene: TRBJ1-5
D gene: TRBD1
CDR3 protein: CASSSIPGQSIGDQPQHF
CDR3 DNA: TGTGCCAGCAGCTCAATTCCGGGACAGTCAATTGGGGATCAGCCCCAGCATTTT

V gene: TRBV11-3
clone size: once
J gene: TRBJ2-2
D gene: NA
CDR3 protein: CASSDLDGELFF
CDR3 DNA: TGTGCCAGCAGCGATCTGGACGGGGAGCTGTTTTTT

V gene: TRBV3-1/TRBV3-2
clone size: NA
J gene: TRBJ1-6
D gene: NA
CDR3 protein: CASRNYNSPLHF
CDR3 DNA: TGTGCCAGCAGAAACTATAATTCACCCCTCCACTTT

V gene: TRBV5-1
clone size: NA
J gene: TRBJ2-5
D gene: TRBD2
CDR3 protein: CASSSGTSGGPQETQYF
CDR3 DNA: TGCGCCAGCAGCTCCGGGACTAGCGGGGGCCCTCAAGAGACCCAGTACTTC

V gene: TRBV3-1/TRBV3-2
clone size: NA
J gene: TRBJ2-7
D gene: TRBD1
CDR3 protein: CASSPPGDRGHYAYEQYF
CDR3 DNA: TGTGCCAGCAGCCCGCCCGGGGACAGGGGGCATTATGCCTACGAGCAGTACTTC

V gene: TRBV7-9
clone size: NA
J gene: TRBJ1-5
D gene: NA
CDR3 protein: CASSPTSNQPQHF
CDR3 DNA: TGTGCCAGCAGCCCGACATCAAATCAGCCCCAGCATTTT

V gene: TRBV10-1
clone size: few
J gene: TRBJ2-5
D gene: TRBD2
CDR3 protein: CASSVLAGTQETQYF
CDR3 DNA: TGCGCCAGCAGTGTGCTAGCGGGGACCCAAGAGACCCAGTACTTC

V gene: TRBV30
clone size: NA
J gene: TRBJ1-6
D gene: NA
CDR3 protein: CAWKQGLDSPLHF
CDR3 DNA: TGTGCCTGGAAGCAGGGGTTGGATTCACCCCTCCACTTT

V gene: TRBV4-1
clone size: few
J gene: TRBJ1-3
D gene: NA
CDR3 protein: CASSQEDRASGNTIYF
CDR3 DNA: TGCGCCAGCAGCCAGGAAGACAGAGCCTCTGGAAACACCATATATTTT

V gene: TRBV7-2
clone size: NA
J gene: TRBJ2-3
D gene: TRBD2
CDR3 protein: CASSLAPSGGSTDTQYF
CDR3 DNA: TGTGCCAGCAGCTTAGCGCCTAGCGGAGGGTCCACAGATACGCAGTATTTT

V gene: TRBV12-5
clone size: NA
J gene: TRBJ1-6
D gene: NA
CDR3 protein: CASGSGRSSYNSPLHF
CDR3 DNA: TGTGCTAGTGGCTCGGGGCGGAGCTCCTATAATTCACCCCTCCACTTT

V gene: TRBV3-1/TRBV3-2
clone size: once
J gene: TRBJ2-2
D gene: TRBD2
CDR3 protein: CASSQDSGREGTGELFF
CDR3 DNA: TGTGCCAGCAGCCAAGACTCAGGCAGGGAGGGCACCGGGGAGCTGTTTTTT

V gene: TRBV5-6
clone size: NA
J gene: TRBJ1-4
D gene: NA
CDR3 protein: CASSADYRVGNEKLFF
CDR3 DNA: TGTGCCAGCAGCGCCGATTACAGGGTGGGTAATGAAAAACTGTTTTTT

V gene: TRBV19
clone size: NA
J gene: TRBJ2-3
D gene: TRBD1
CDR3 protein: CASSIARGGQGQSGTQYF
CDR3 DNA: TGTGCCAGTAGTATAGCACGGGGAGGACAGGGGCAGTCGGGTACGCAGTATTTT

V gene: TRBV6-6
clone size: once
J gene: TRBJ1-1
D gene: NA
CDR3 protein: CASRSSGVTEAFF
CDR3 DNA: TGTGCCAGCAGGTCCAGCGGGGTCACTGAAGCTTTCTTT

V gene: TRBV5-1
clone size: NA
J gene: TRBJ1-3
D gene: TRBD1
CDR3 protein: CASTTGGQDDSGNTIYF
CDR3 DNA: TGCGCCAGCACCACAGGGGGACAGGACGACTCTGGAAACACCATATATTTT

V gene: TRBV4-3
clone size: NA
J gene: TRBJ2-1
D gene: NA
CDR3 protein: CASSQVGGVSYNEQFF
CDR3 DNA: TGCGCCAGCAGCCAAGTAGGTGGCGTATCCTACAATGAGCAGTTCTTC

V gene: TRBV4-1
clone size: NA
J gene: TRBJ1-4
D gene: TRBD1
CDR3 protein: CASSQQGAATNEKLFF
CDR3 DNA: TGCGCCAGCAGCCAGCAGGGGGCTGCAACTAATGAAAAACTGTTTTTT

V gene: TRBV6-2/TRBV6-3
clone size: NA
J gene: TRBJ1-1
D gene: NA
CDR3 protein: CASSTAGNAEAFF
CDR3 DNA: TGTGCCAGCAGTACTGCAGGGAACGCTGAAGCTTTCTTT

V gene: TRBV7-2
clone size: once
J gene: TRBJ2-1
D gene: NA
CDR3 protein: CASSLVAEGYNNEQFF
CDR3 DNA: TGTGCCAGCAGCTTAGTCGCCGAAGGATACAACAATGAGCAGTTCTTC